This paragraph covers one T cell receptor (beta chain) sequence. The sample comes from a study of T cells in Graves' hyperthyroidism and ophthalmopathy. Study-level background: Prior to any treatment, at the point of initial diagnosis, peripheral blood was collected.

RNA transcripts served as the template for amplifying TCR beta CDR3 regions. The HTBI primer set served for first-round RT-PCR of the TCR CDR3. TCRdb fed the multiplex PCR reads into MiXCR, producing one record per CDR3 protein. The sample consists of around 350,000 distinct CDR3 sequences, 15% to 19% of them appearing once. With a duration under 2 months, the hyperthyroidism was newly diagnosed in patients aged 18 to 65. The diagnostic basis comprised clinical symptoms, serum thyroxine and TRAb, thyroid ultrasound and orbital computed tomography. The CDR3 is 14 amino acids. Germline CDR1 is SEHNR and CDR2 is FQNEAQ (reference sequence). V was trimmed by 5 bases and J by 0 bases, leaving 9 bases between them.

Material: blood. The chain has TRBV7-9 and TRBJ2-3; TRBD1 might be the D (5 bases). This sequence was found in a woman between 18 and 29 years old with Graves' hyperthyroidism that later progressed to Graves' ophthalmopathy. This chain's CDR3 is CASSPQVSTDTQYF. The CDR3 DNA is TGTGCCAGCAGCCCACAGGTTAGCACAGATACGCAGTATTTT.